This TCR beta chain appears in the sequencing data of a study of neurological immune-mediated disorders. Study-wide points: HTLV-1-associated myelopathy displayed the greatest TCR clonal expansion, and multiple sclerosis exhibited the smallest, lower than that of healthy controls.

With 10-nucleotide random UMIs, 5'RACE was used to make the cDNA. MiXCR, applied by TCRdb to the 5' RACE reads, yields one record per CDR3 protein. The sample shows approximately 53,000 distinct CDR3 sequences, roughly 10% of them seen only once. Time point denoted: longitudinal time-point 1 (baseline). Preparation of the unsorted libraries drew on 2 million PBMCs stored at -80 C. Trimming pared 0 bases from V and 4 bases from J, leaving 10 bases between. The CDR3 length is 13 residues. Germline V gives CDR1 DFQATT, CDR2 SNEGSKA (reference sequence). This clonotype was recorded many times. Its antigen is as yet unknown.

Sequenced: PBMCs. This chain uses TRBV20-1 with TRBJ2-7; no definite D call. The clonotype originates from a woman aged 40 to 55 in good health. The DNA of the CDR3 is TGCAGTGCTAGAGATTTCGTCGGTTACGAGCAGTACTTC. Its protein product is CSARDFVGYEQYF.